A single sample gave rise to the 21 T cell receptor beta chains below, sequenced in a study of blood T cells in healthy people across ages. Then a second PCR, running about 6 to 12 cycles, was carried out with a sample-barcoded 5' primer and a J-beta primer mix. TCRdb analysed the 5' RACE reads with MiXCR anew, one entry per CDR3 protein. This sample has 600,000 to 1,000,000 distinct CDR3 sequences, with 58% found just once. Sequencing used blood. The source of these receptors is a man in his thirties or forties in good health.

The V and J genes are TRBV7-2 and TRBJ2-1; 8 nucleotides align to TRBD2. The CDR3 spans 15 residues. V was pared by 1 base and J by 4 bases, with 3 bases of the junction left unmatched. Germline V CDR1 and CDR2: SGHTA, FQGNSA. The CDR3 DNA sequence: TGTGCCAGCAGCTTAGGACTAGCGCAATACAATGAGCAGTTCTTC. It specifies CASSLGLAQYNEQFF.

The chain has TRBV6-5 and TRBJ2-3, with 9 bases that match TRBD1. Looked up from germline, CDR1 is MNHEY and CDR2 is SVGAGI. This CDR3 contains 13 residues. Trimming removed 6 bases from V and 7 bases from J; junction bases left unmatched: 5. The CDR3: CASSHRGRNTQYF. The CDR3 nucleotides read TGTGCCAGCAGCCACAGGGGGCGGAATACGCAGTATTTT.

The V call is TRBV20-1, the J call TRBJ2-7, with D unclear. The CDR3 totals 15 residues. Germline CDR1 DFQATT, CDR2 SNEGSKA (reference sequence). Trimming removed 5 bases from V and 3 bases from J, with 20 bases in between. CDR3 region: CSAPAQLGNLYEQYF. DNA of the CDR3: TGCAGTGCTCCGGCCCAGTTAGGGAACCTCTACGAGCAGTACTTC.

The chain combines TRBV4-1 with TRBJ1-1; D not certain. Germline assignment: CDR1 MGHRA and CDR2 YSYEKL. The V end was cut by 0 bases, the J end by 6 bases, with 14 bases between. This CDR3 region has 15 residues. The CDR3 loop reads CASSQDPPQRAEAFF. The DNA of the CDR3 is TGCGCCAGCAGCCAAGATCCTCCCCAGAGGGCTGAAGCTTTCTTT.

This sequence joins TRBV5-1 and TRBJ1-1; D possibly corresponds to TRBD1 (6 bases). The CDR3 runs to 15 residues. Germline-derived CDR1 and CDR2 are SGHRS and YFSETQ. V was clipped by 4 bases and J by 0 bases, with 13 bases between them. CDR3 amino acids: CASSPGQFLNTEAFF. The CDR3 DNA reads as TGCGCCAGCAGCCCAGGACAGTTCTTGAACACTGAAGCTTTCTTT.

The rearrangement links TRBV27 to TRBJ2-4; 13 nucleotides line up with TRBD2. The junction had 9 bases not matched to a gene; V was cut back by 6 bases and J by 13 bases. The germline gives CDR1 MNHEY, CDR2 SMNVEV (reference sequence). This CDR3 has 14 residues. In DNA form, the CDR3 reads TGTGCCAGCAGCCCACTAGCGGGAGGGCCAAAGCAGTACTTC. Translating it yields CASSPLAGGPKQYF.

The chain recombines TRBV20-1 with TRBJ2-1, with TRBD2 matching 12 bases. The CDR3 covers 17 residues. The germline gives CDR1 DFQATT, CDR2 SNEGSKA (reference sequence). J lost 4 bases, V lost 6 bases, and 13 bases had no gene match. This CDR3 is CSAKKASGGGGYNEQFF. The DNA of the CDR3 is TGCAGTGCCAAGAAGGCTAGCGGGGGGGGCGGGTACAATGAGCAGTTCTTC.

Worth noting for this clonotype: Just one base apart from a much larger clone, this may be a read error. The V gene is TRBV5-6, the J gene TRBJ2-5; TRBD1 might be the D (6 bases). Germline CDR1 and CDR2: SGHDT and YYEEEE. This CDR3 contains 14 residues. The CDR3 loop is CAGSRVGQQETQYF. CDR3 sequence (DNA): TGTGCCGGCAGCAGGGTGGGACAACAAGAGACCCAGTACTTC.

This clonotype was picked up one time. J is TRBJ2-7 and V is TRBV18; the D is unclear. The length of the CDR3 is 15 residues. CDR1 is KGHSH and CDR2 is LQKENI in the germline V gene. The ends were cut back, 3 bases at V and 0 bases at J, with 12 bases in the middle. CDR3 in amino acids: CASSPAAFYSYEQYF. The CDR3 region has the DNA TGTGCCAGCTCACCGGCCGCCTTTTACTCCTACGAGCAGTACTTC.

V gene TRBV12-3 or TRBV12-4 combines with J gene TRBJ2-7; TRBD2 aligns across 7 bases. The J call is uncertain, as TRBJ2-5 better fits the DNA end. CDR3 length: 15 residues. The CDR3 DNA reads TGTGCCAGCAGTTTGCCCCCCGGGGGGTTGGAGACCCAGTACTTC. Protein: CASSLPPGGLETQYF.

This clonotype was observed a few times. The chain employs TRBV9 and TRBJ2-3; 8 bases line up with TRBD2. V was clipped by 4 bases and J by 6 bases; unmatched bases: 13. This CDR3 spans 16 amino acids. From germline, CDR1 is SGDLS and CDR2 YYNGEE. CDR3: CASSSTSGPPVDTQYF. The DNA of the CDR3 is TGTGCCAGCAGCTCTACTAGCGGCCCACCTGTGGATACGCAGTATTTT.

This rearrangement joins TRBV4-1 to TRBJ2-1; TRBD2 agrees at 9 bases. CDR3 size: 17 residues. Germline V gives CDR1 MGHRA, CDR2 YSYEKL. The V and J ends lost 5 bases and 8 bases, in that order; junction bases with no gene match: 16. The CDR3 here is CASSFRAGASGVDEQFF. The CDR3 DNA follows: TGCGCCAGCAGCTTCCGGGCGGGAGCTAGCGGGGTGGATGAGCAGTTCTTC.

This clonotype was seen a handful of times. This chain's CDR3 is CSAPKPPNEQFF. The CDR3, as DNA: TGCAGTGCTCCCAAACCACCTAATGAGCAGTTCTTC. This chain links TRBV20-1 with TRBJ2-1; D is unclear. CDR1 and CDR2 from the germline V gene are DFQATT and SNEGSKA (reference sequence). V gave up 5 bases and J gave up 7 bases, with 12 bases separating them. The CDR3 loop spans 12 amino acids.

This chain links TRBV9 with TRBJ1-2; D possibly corresponds to TRBD1 (5 bases). The CDR3 totals 14 residues. Germline lookup yields CDR1 SGDLS and CDR2 YYNGEE. V dropped 9 bases and J dropped 2 bases, with 17 bases sitting between them. The CDR3 region is CATSRGQDNYGYTF. CDR3 DNA: TGTGCCACAAGCCGGGGCCAAGACAACTATGGCTACACCTTC.

The J gene is TRBJ2-1, the V gene TRBV10-3; TRBD2 matches 7 bases. V shed 10 bases, J shed 5 bases, and the junction held 14 bases outside the gene matches. The V gene's germline CDR1 is ENHRY and CDR2 SYGVKD. This CDR3 is built from 15 residues. The CDR3 DNA reads as TGTGCCACCAGAGATACTAGCGCATTTGACAATGAGCAGTTCTTC. As protein: CATRDTSAFDNEQFF.

V usage is TRBV7-9 and J usage is TRBJ2-3; D not resolved. The CDR3 sequence is 16 residues long. The V and J ends lost 3 bases and 3 bases respectively, with 16 bases between them. Germline V gene lookup returns CDR1 SEHNR and CDR2 FQNEAQ (reference sequence). CDR3 sequence (DNA): TGTGCCAGCAGCTTGGGCGAAGCAGTGACGACAGATACGCAGTATTTT. Its translation: CASSLGEAVTTDTQYF.

Here the CDR3 reads CSAHSGTAYEQYF. The CDR3 coding sequence is TGCAGTGCTCATTCCGGGACAGCCTACGAGCAGTACTTC. V is TRBV20-1 and J is TRBJ2-7; 7 bases align to TRBD1. The germline V gene has CDR1 DFQATT and CDR2 SNEGSKA (reference sequence). After removal of 5 bases from V and 2 bases from J, the junction contained 6 bases not matched to a gene. CDR3 length: 13 residues.

The rearrangement links TRBV20-1 to TRBJ2-5; D is perhaps TRBD2 (6 bases). Germline-derived CDR1 and CDR2 are DFQATT and SNEGSKA (reference sequence). Deletions cut 0 bases from V and 4 bases from J, with 9 bases between. The CDR3 consists of 13 residues. The CDR3: CSARDGGSETQYF. CDR3 DNA sequence: TGCAGTGCTAGAGACGGGGGTTCAGAGACCCAGTACTTC.

This clonotype was found many times. The chain recombines TRBV3-1 with TRBJ2-3; D remains unclear. Germline CDR1 reads LGHDT; CDR2 reads YNNKEL (reference sequence). The CDR3 has 11 amino acids. V was cut by 7 bases and J by 5 bases, with 7 bases left in between. The CDR3 is CASISLDTQYF. CDR3 nucleotide sequence: TGTGCCAGCATTTCGTTAGATACGCAGTATTTT.

This clonotype was seen only a few times. This sequence joins TRBV6-5 and TRBJ2-7; D uncertain. Germline V lookup: CDR1 MNHEY, CDR2 SVGAGI. The CDR3 sequence is 13 residues long. The V end was cut by 5 bases, the J end by 2 bases, with 10 bases between. CDR3 DNA sequence: TGTGCCAGCAGTCAGGACGCCGCCTACGAGCAGTACTTC. Translating it yields CASSQDAAYEQYF.

This rearrangement joins TRBV6-5 to TRBJ2-7; D possibly corresponds to TRBD2 (6 bases). Germline values: CDR1 MNHEY, CDR2 SVGAGI. V was shortened by 0 bases and J by 1 base, with 10 bases between the two germline ends. This CDR3 has 15 amino acids. In DNA form, the CDR3 reads TGTGCCAGCAGTTACTCGGGCGGGGAATCCTACGAGCAGTACTTC. It encodes CASSYSGGESYEQYF.